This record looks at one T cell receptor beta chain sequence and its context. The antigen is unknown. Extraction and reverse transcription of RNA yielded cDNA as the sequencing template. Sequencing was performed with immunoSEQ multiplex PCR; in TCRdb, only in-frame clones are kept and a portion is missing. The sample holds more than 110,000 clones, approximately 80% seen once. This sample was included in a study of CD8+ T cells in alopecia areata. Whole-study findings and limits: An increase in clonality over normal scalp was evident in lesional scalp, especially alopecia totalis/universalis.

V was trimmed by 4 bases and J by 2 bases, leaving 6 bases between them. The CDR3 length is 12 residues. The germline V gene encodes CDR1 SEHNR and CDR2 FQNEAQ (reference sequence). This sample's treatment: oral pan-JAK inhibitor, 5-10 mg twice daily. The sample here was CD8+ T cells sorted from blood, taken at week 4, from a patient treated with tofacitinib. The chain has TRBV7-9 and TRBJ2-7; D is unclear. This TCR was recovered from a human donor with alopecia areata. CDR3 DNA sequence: TGTGCCAGCAGCTATGTCCCCTACGAGCAGTACTTC. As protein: CASSYVPYEQYF.